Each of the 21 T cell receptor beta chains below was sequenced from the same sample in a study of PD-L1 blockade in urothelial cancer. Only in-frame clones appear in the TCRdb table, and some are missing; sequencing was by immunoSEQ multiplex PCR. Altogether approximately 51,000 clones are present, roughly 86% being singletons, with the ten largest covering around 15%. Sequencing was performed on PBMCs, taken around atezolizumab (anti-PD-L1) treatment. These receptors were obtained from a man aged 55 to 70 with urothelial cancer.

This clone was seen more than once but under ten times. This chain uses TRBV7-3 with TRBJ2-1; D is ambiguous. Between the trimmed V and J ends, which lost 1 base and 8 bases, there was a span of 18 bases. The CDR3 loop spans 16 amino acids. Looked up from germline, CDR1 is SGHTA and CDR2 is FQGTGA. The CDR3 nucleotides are TGTGCCAGCAGCTTAAATCCCAGAAATGTTCTCCATGAGCAGTTCTTC. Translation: CASSLNPRNVLHEQFF.

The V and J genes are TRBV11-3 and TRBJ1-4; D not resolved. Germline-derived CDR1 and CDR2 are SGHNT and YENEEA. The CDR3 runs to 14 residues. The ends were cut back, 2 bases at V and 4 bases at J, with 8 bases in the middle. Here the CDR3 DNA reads TGTGCCAGCAGCTTACAAGGACTTAATGAAAAACTGTTTTTT. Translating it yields CASSLQGLNEKLFF.

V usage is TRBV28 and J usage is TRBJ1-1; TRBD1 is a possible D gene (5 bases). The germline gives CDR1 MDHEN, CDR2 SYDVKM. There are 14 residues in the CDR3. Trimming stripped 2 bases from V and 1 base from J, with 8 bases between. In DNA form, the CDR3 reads TGTGCCAGCAGTTTAGGGGCACCGAACACTGAAGCTTTCTTT. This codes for CASSLGAPNTEAFF.

The CDR3 coding sequence is TGCAGCGTAACGACTAGCGGGATAGGGTACGAGCAGTACTTC. Residues: CSVTTSGIGYEQYF. J is TRBJ2-7 and V is TRBV29-1, with 11 positions matching TRBD2. This CDR3 has 14 residues. With 6 bases clipped from V and 4 bases from J, the junction kept 8 bases outside the gene matches. Germline V gene data show CDR1 as SQVTM and CDR2 as ANQGSEA.

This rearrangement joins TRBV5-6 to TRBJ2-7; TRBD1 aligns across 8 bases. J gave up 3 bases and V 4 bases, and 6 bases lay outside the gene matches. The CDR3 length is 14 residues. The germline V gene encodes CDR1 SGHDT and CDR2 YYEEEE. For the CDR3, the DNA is TGTGCCAGCAGCCCCACCGGACAGGGCTACGAGCAGTACTTC. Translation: CASSPTGQGYEQYF.

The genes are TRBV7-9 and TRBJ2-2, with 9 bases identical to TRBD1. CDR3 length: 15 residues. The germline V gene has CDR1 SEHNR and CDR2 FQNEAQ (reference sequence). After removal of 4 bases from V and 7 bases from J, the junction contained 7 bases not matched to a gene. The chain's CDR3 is CASSSNRGLIGELFF. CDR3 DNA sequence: TGTGCCAGCAGCTCAAACAGGGGGCTAATCGGGGAGCTGTTTTTT.

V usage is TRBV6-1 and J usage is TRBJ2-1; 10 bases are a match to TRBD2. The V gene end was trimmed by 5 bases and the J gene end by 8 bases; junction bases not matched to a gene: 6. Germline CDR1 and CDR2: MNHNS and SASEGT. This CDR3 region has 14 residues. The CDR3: CASSTSGKEYEQFF. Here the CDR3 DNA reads TGTGCCAGCAGTACTAGCGGGAAGGAGTATGAGCAGTTCTTC.

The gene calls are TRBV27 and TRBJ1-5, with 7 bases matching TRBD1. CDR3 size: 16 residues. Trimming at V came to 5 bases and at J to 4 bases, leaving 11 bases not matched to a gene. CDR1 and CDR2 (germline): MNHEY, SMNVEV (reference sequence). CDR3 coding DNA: TGTGCCAGCAGTCCAACCTGGGACAGACCGAATCAGCCCCAGCATTTT. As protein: CASSPTWDRPNQPQHF.

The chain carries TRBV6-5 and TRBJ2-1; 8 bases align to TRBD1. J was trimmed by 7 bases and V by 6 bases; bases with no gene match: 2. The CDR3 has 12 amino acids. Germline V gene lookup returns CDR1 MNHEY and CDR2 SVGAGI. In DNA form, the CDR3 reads TGTGCCAGCAGCTGGACAGGGAATGAGCAGTTCTTC. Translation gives CASSWTGNEQFF.

The CDR3 sequence is CASNPHLTPMNTEAFF. For the CDR3, the DNA is TGTGCCAGTAACCCCCACTTGACACCTATGAACACTGAAGCTTTCTTT. The genes are TRBV19 and TRBJ1-1; D gene uncertain. Trimming took off 7 bases at V and 0 bases at J, with 18 bases between the two ends. Per the germline V gene, CDR1 is LNHDA and CDR2 is SQIVND (reference sequence). The CDR3 extends over 16 amino acids.

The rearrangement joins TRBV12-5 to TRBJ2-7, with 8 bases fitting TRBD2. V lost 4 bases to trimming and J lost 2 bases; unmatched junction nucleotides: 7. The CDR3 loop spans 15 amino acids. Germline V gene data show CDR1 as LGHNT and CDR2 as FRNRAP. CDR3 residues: CASGSLGGGPYEQYF. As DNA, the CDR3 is TGTGCTAGTGGTTCTCTCGGGGGGGGGCCCTACGAGCAGTACTTC.

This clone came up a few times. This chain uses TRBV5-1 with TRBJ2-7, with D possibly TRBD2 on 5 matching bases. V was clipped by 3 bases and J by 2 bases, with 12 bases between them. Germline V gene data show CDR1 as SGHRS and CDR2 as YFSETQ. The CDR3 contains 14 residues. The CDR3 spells CASSSGFTTYEQYF. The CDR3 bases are TGCGCCAGCAGCTCGGGGTTCACGACCTACGAGCAGTACTTC. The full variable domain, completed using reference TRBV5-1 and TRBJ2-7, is KAGVTQTPRYLIKTRGQQVTLSCSPISGHRSVSWYQQTPGQGLQFLFEYFSETQRNKGNFPGRFSGRQFSNSRSEMNVSTLELGDSALYLCASSSGFTTYEQYFGPGTRLTVT.

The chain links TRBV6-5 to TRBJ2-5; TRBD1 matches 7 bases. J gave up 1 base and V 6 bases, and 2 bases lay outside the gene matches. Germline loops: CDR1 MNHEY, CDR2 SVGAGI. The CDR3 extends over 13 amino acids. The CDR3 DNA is TGTGCCAGCAGGCGACAGGGCCAAGAGACCCAGTACTTC. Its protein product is CASRRQGQETQYF.

The CDR3 DNA reads TGTGCCAGCAGCTTAACATCCAGCGGCGAGCAGTACTTC. Encoded protein: CASSLTSSGEQYF. The rearrangement joins TRBV7-3 to TRBJ2-7, with D perhaps matching TRBD2 (5 bases). The germline gives CDR1 SGHTA, CDR2 FQGTGA. Deletions cut 0 bases from V and 6 bases from J, with 9 bases between. CDR3 length: 13 residues.

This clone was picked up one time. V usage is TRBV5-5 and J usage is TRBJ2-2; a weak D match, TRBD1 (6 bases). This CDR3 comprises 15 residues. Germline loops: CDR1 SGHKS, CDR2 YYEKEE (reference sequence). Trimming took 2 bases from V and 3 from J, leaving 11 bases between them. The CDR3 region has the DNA TGTGCCAGCAGCTTACGGGACATTGACACCGGGGAGCTGTTTTTT. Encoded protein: CASSLRDIDTGELFF.

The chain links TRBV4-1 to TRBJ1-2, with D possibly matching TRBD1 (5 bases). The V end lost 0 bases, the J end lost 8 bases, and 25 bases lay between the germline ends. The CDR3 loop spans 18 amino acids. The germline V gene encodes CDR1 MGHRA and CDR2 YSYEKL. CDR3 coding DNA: TGCGCCAGCAGCCAAGATCAGAGTGTGGGTTGGCCGGGGGACGGCTACACCTTC. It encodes CASSQDQSVGWPGDGYTF.

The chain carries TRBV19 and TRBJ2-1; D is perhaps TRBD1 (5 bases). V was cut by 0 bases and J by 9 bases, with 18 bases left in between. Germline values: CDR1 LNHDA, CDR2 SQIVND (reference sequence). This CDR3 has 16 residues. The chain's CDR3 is CASSIDLWQRGVEQFF. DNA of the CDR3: TGTGCCAGTAGTATAGATCTATGGCAAAGGGGCGTTGAGCAGTTCTTC.

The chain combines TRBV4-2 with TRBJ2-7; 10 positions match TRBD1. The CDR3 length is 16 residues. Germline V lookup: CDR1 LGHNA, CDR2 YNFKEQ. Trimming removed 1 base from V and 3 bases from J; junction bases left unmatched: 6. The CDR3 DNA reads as TGTGCCAGCAGCCAAGGGGTCGGGACAGGGGTCTACGAGCAGTACTTC. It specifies CASSQGVGTGVYEQYF.

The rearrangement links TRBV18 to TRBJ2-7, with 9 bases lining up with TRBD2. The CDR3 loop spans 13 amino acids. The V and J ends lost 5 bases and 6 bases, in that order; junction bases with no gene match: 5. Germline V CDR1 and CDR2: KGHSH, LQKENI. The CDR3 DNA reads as TGTGCCAGCTCAGCGGGACTAGCAAGCGAGCAGTACTTC. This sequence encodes CASSAGLASEQYF.

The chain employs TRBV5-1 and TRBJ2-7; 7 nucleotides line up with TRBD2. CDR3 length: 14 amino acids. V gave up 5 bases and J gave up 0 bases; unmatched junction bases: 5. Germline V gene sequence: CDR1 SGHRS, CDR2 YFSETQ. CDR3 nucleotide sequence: TGCGCCAGCAGGATCGGCGGGAGCTCCTACGAGCAGTACTTC. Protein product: CASRIGGSSYEQYF.

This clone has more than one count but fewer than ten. This CDR3 is CASSTVGGPRDTQYF. The CDR3 DNA reads as TGTGCCAGCTCGACGGTCGGGGGGCCGCGAGATACGCAGTATTTT. V and J are TRBV7-3 and TRBJ2-3, with D possibly being TRBD2 (7 bases). Per germline, CDR1 SGHTA and CDR2 FQGTGA. The V and J ends lost 8 bases and 5 bases respectively, with 20 bases between them. CDR3 size: 15 residues. Together with reference TRBV7-3 and TRBJ2-3, the CDR3 gives the full variable domain: GAGVSQTPSNKVTEKGKYVELRCDPISGHTALYWYRQSLGQGPEFLIYFQGTGAADDSGLPNDRFFAVRPEGSVSTLKIQRTERGDSAVYLCASSTVGGPRDTQYFGPGTRLTVL.